This TCR beta chain emerged from a study of blood T cell repertoires in COVID-19. CDR3 length equals 14 residues. Germline V gene sequence: CDR1 MNHNY, CDR2 SVGAGI (reference sequence). The J segment lost 0 bases and the V segment lost 10 bases, leaving 5 bases of the junction unmatched. In the authors' methods: Estimation of nucleated cell counts was performed using reference gene primer amplification. TCRdb's table, derived via immunoSEQ multiplex PCR, lists solely in-frame clones and lacks some. V, J and clone size reflect that table, while D and trimming were determined from the DNA. The sample has roughly 200,000 clones; around 83% are singletons.

The receptor was derived from a woman aged 80 or over with acute or convalescent COVID-19. The chain is built from TRBV6-6 and TRBJ2-1, with TRBD2 matching over 8 bases. The source material was peripheral blood. CDR3 DNA sequence: TGTGCCACCAAGCGGGAGAGCTCCTACAATGAGCAGTTCTTC. Its protein product is CATKRESSYNEQFF.